This TCR beta chain was retrieved from a study of a mutant IDH1 vaccine in newly diagnosed glioma (dated by TCRdb to the early 2020s). At the level of the whole study: Eight vaccinations were administered to patients in weeks 1, 3, 5, 7, 11, 15, 19 and 23, corresponding to visits V03 through V10. Before enrollment, patients had received standard therapy of radiotherapy alone, temozolomide alone, or radiochemotherapy with temozolomide; most received the combination. Of the 30 to 35 treated patients, about 62% were male and around 40% were female, and a mean age of 40.4 years was recorded. Peripheral blood samples were drawn at six visits, namely V03 (baseline), V05, V07, V10, V12 and V13. For exploratory analyses, longitudinal TCRB deep sequencing was carried out in more than 20 treated patients wherever samples were available. Vaccination began 4-6 weeks after radiotherapy alone, or alongside temozolomide cycles in the chemotherapy-containing groups.

Read against the paper, the sample's time point label means: week 11, during vaccination. Each vaccine dose was 300 ug of a 20-mer mutant IDH1 peptide in Montanide, given subcutaneously with topical imiquimod. The donors had newly diagnosed IDH1-mutant astrocytomas of WHO grade 3 or 4 that showed loss of nuclear ATRX. The samples were drawn from NOA16, a multicentre, single-arm, open-label phase I trial in Germany that tested a mutant IDH1 peptide vaccine in humans for the first time. Genomic DNA for TCRB sequencing was extracted from EDTA blood using the DNeasy Blood and Tissue Kit. To prepare the library, the immunoSEQ multiplex PCR assay was applied. The hsTCRB Kit was used according to the manufacturer's protocol to amplify rearranged TCR beta chain sequences. An Illumina MiSeq was used to sequence the TCRB libraries. The original methods were these. The kit vendor's proprietary platform handled demultiplexing, trimming and gene mapping. This is the immuneACCESS table as TCRdb keeps it, with only in-frame sequences that have V and J called. A part of the clones is gone; compared with another copy, unresolved V genes explain less than half, and the rest is unexplained. The V and J calls and the clone size are those of that table, but D and trimming were determined from the DNA. The sample records 20,000 to 25,000 clones, about 70% of which are singletons. The ten largest clones add up to approximately 10% of the sample.

Concerning this clone itself: Its antigen is still unknown. No clone much larger than this one lies a single base away; base qualities are absent.

Its CDR3 holds 15 amino acids, cysteine through phenylalanine. Of the read, only the CDR3 DNA is kept; its 45 bases are in frame from base 1. V loses 0 bases at its end and J loses 6 bases; junction bases beyond the gene matches: 4. For CDR1 and CDR2, the germline V gene (reference sequence) lists MNHEY and SMNVEV. Summary of the overall study and its limitations: PBMC samples for TCRB deep sequencing were selected based on availability. No apparent relationship was observed between pseudoprogression and alterations in the top peripheral T cell clonotypes detected by TCRB sequencing. The authors noted that analyses of patient blood samples could not be reproduced because of sample limitations. Across multiple MHC alleles, vaccine-induced immune responses were seen in roughly 93% of patients.

Recombination linked TRBV27 to TRBJ1-2, and 10 junction bases match TRBD1. This sequence originates from a man younger than 35 with glioma. Some clones in this sample may be carry-over from other donors' samples. The sequences come from peripheral blood mononuclear cells (PBMCs), collected from a glioma patient whose treatment included an IDH1 peptide vaccine. The CDR3 is CASSLSAGQGDGYTF. The DNA reads TGTGCCAGCAGTTTATCTGCCGGACAGGGGGATGGCTACACCTTC.